This T cell receptor beta chain came from a study of cytomegalovirus exposure and HLA in healthy donors. The CDR3 extends over 13 amino acids. Trimming shortened V by 2 bases and J by 1 base, and 5 bases separated the two germline ends. Germline V gives CDR1 GTSNPN, CDR2 SVGIG (reference sequence). A single count supports this clone. PCR amplification relied on 60 Vbeta primers (plus 13 Jbeta primers). The data were produced by immunoSEQ multiplex PCR, yet TCRdb's version contains in-frame clones alone and is incomplete. The sample holds some 120,000 clones, 65% to 85% seen once. Sequencing used PBMCs. The J gene is TRBJ2-2, the V gene TRBV30; perhaps TRBD2 as D (5 bases). This sequence originates from a man aged 50-60 years in good health and CMV-seronegative. CDR3 loop: CAWSSGNTGELFF. The CDR3 DNA follows: TGTGCCTGGAGTAGCGGGAACACCGGGGAGCTGTTTTTT.